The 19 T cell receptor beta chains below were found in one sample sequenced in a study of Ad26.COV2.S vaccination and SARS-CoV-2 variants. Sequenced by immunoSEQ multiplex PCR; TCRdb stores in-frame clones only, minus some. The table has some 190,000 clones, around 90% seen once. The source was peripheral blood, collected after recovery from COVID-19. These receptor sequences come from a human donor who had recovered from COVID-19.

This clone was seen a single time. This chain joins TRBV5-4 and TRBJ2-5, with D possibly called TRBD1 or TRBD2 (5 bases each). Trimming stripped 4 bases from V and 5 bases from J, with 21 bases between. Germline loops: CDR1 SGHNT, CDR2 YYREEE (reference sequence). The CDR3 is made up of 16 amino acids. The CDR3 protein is CASSKGTNSWLETQYF. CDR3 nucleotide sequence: TGTGCCAGCAGCAAAGGGACGAATAGCTGGTTGGAGACCCAGTACTTC.

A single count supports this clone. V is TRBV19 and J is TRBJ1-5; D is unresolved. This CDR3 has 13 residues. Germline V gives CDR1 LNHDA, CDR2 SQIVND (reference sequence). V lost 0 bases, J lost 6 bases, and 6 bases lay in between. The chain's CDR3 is CASSIDRGQPQHF. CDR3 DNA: TGTGCCAGTAGTATAGATCGAGGTCAGCCCCAGCATTTT.

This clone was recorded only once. The CDR3 DNA reads TGTGCCAGCAGTTTGAGCCCGGGGTGGCCCCAGCATTTT. Its translation is CASSLSPGWPQHF. The genes are TRBV12-3 or TRBV12-4 and TRBJ1-5, with D hard to call. Trimming took 3 bases from V and 9 from J, leaving 12 bases between them. CDR3 length: 13 residues.

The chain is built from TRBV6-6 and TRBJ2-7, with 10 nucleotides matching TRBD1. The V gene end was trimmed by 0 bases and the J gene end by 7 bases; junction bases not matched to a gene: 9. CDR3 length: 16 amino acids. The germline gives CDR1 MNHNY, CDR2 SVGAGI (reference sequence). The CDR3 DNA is TGTGCCAGCAGTTACTCTGGAAGGGGACAGGGGCGAGAGCAGTACTTC. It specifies CASSYSGRGQGREQYF.

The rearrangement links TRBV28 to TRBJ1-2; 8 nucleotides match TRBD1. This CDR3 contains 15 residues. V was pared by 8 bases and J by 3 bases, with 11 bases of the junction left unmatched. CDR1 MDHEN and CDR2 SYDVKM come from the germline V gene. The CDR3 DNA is TGTGCCAGCCTATTAAGGGACAGGAGCGACTATGGCTACACCTTC. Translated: CASLLRDRSDYGYTF.

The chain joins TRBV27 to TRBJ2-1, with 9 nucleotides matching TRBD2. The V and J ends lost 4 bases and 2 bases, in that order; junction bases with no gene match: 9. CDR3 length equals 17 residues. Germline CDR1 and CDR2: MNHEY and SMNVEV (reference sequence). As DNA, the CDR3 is TGTGCCAGCAGTTCAAGTGAGGGACTAGCTCCCTACAATGAGCAGTTCTTC. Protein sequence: CASSSSEGLAPYNEQFF.

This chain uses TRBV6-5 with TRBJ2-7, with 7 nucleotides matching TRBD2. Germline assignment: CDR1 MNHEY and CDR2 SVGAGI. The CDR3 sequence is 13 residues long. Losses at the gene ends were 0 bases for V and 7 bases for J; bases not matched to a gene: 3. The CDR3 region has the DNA TGTGCCAGCAGTTACTCGCGGGGGAGTGAGCAGTACTTC. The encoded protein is CASSYSRGSEQYF.

The CDR3 DNA sequence: TGTGCCAGCAGCTCCCTCCGTCATTCGGGAAGCACAGATACGCAGTATTTT. This gives the protein CASSSLRHSGSTDTQYF. This sequence joins TRBV7-2 and TRBJ2-3; D may be TRBD2 (5 bases). The V gene's germline CDR1 is SGHTA and CDR2 FQGNSA. The ends were cut back, 4 bases at V and 0 bases at J, with 17 bases in the middle. This CDR3 comprises 17 residues. Drawing the rest from reference TRBV7-2 and TRBJ2-3, the complete variable domain is GAGVSQSPSNKVTEKGKDVELRCDPISGHTALYWYRQSLGQGLEFLIYFQGNSAPDKSGLPSDRFSAERTGGSVSTLTIQRTQQEDSAVYLCASSSLRHSGSTDTQYFGPGTRLTVL.

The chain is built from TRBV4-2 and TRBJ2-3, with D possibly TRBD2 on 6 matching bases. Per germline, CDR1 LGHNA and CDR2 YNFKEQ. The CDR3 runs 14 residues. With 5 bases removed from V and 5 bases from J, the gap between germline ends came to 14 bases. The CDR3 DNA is TGTGCCAGCAGCGTCTACCCCGGGGGAGATACGCAGTATTTT. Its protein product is CASSVYPGGDTQYF.

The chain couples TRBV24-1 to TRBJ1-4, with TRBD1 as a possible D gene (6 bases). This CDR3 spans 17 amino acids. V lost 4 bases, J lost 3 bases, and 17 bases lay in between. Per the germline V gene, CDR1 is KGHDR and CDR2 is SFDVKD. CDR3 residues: CATSDCLNRVPNEKLFF. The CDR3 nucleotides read TGTGCCACCAGTGACTGCCTAAACAGGGTTCCTAATGAAAAACTGTTTTTT.

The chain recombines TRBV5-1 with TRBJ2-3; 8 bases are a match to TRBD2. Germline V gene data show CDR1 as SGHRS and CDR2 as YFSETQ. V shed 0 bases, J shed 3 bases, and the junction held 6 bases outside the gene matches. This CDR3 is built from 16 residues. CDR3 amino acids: CASSLGSQRGTDTQYF. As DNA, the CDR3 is TGCGCCAGCAGCTTGGGGAGCCAGCGGGGGACAGATACGCAGTATTTT.

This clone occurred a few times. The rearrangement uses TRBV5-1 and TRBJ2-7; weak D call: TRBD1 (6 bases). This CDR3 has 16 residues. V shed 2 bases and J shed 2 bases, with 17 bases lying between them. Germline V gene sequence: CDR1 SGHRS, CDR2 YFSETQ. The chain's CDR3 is CASSFSQGISTYEQYF. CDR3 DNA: TGCGCCAGCAGCTTTAGTCAGGGGATCTCCACCTACGAGCAGTACTTC.

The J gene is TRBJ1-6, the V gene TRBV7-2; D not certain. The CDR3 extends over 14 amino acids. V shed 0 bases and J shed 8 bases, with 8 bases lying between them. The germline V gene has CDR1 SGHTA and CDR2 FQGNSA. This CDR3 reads CASSLAWRDSPLHF. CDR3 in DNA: TGTGCCAGCAGCTTAGCATGGAGAGATTCACCCCTCCACTTT.

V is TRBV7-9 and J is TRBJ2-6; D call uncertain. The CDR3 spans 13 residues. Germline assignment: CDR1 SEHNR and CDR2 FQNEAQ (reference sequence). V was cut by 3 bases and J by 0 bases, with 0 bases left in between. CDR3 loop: CASSFSGANVLTF. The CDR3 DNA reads TGTGCCAGCAGCTTCTCTGGGGCCAACGTCCTGACTTTC.

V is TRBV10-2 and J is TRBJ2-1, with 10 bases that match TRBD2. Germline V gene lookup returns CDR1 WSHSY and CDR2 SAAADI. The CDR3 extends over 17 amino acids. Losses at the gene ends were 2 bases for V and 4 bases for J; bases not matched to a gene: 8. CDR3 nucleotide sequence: TGCGCCAGCAGTGAGCCATACGCTAGCGGGGGTTACAATGAGCAGTTCTTC. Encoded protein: CASSEPYASGGYNEQFF.

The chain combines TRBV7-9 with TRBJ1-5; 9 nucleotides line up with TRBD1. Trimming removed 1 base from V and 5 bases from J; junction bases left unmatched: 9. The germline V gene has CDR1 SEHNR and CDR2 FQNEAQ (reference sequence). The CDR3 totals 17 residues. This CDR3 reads CASSLDPGQGRHQPQHF. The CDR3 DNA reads TGTGCCAGCAGCTTAGACCCGGGACAGGGAAGGCATCAGCCCCAGCATTTT.

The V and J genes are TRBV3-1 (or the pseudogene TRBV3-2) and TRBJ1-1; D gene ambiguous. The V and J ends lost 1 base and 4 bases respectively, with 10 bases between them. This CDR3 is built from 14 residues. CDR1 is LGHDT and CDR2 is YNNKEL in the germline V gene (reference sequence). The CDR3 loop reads CASSQATPVTEAFF. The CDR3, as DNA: TGTGCCAGCAGCCAAGCGACGCCCGTCACTGAAGCTTTCTTT.

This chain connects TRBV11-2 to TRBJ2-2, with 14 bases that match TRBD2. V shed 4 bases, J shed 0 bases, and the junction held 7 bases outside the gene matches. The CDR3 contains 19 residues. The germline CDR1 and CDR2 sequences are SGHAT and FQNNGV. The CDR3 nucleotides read TGTGCCAGCAGCTCGGGACTAGCGGGGGACTTTTCGAACACCGGGGAGCTGTTTTTT. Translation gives CASSSGLAGDFSNTGELFF.

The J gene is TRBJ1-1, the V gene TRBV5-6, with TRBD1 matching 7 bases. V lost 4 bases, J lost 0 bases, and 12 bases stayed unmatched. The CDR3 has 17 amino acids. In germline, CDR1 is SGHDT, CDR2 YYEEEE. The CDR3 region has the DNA TGTGCCAGCAGCCCCTCCTGGGACAGAAGAATGAACACTGAAGCTTTCTTT. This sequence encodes CASSPSWDRRMNTEAFF. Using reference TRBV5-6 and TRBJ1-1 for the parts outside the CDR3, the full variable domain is DAGVTQSPTHLIKTRGQQVTLRCSPKSGHDTVSWYQQALGQGPQFIFQYYEEEERQRGNFPDRFSGHQFPNYSSELNVNALLLGDSALYLCASSPSWDRRMNTEAFFGQGTRLTVV.